What follows is one T cell receptor (beta chain) and its context. This entry belongs to a study of blood T cell repertoires in COVID-19. Study as a whole: Samples came from the United States, Italy and Spain, spanning acute and convalescent COVID-19. T cells, B-cell-depleted T cells, or PBMCs supplied cDNA or gDNA.

Per the original data handling: Estimation of nucleated cell counts relied on the amplification of reference gene primers. This table comes from immunoSEQ multiplex PCR, and its TCRdb copy is limited to in-frame clones, with some not included. Clonal size and the V and J genes are those of that table, whereas D and trimming came from the DNA. The sample gives about 240,000 clones, under 85% of which show up once; roughly 2% is in the top ten. The V and J ends lost 5 bases and 3 bases respectively, with 19 bases between them. The CDR3 extends over 16 amino acids. Germline lookup yields CDR1 LNHDA and CDR2 SQIVND (reference sequence).

The chain is built from TRBV19 and TRBJ1-2, with D perhaps TRBD1 (5 bases). The specimen was peripheral blood. The TCR comes from a man younger than 45 who had recovered from COVID-19. The CDR3 is CASSPTGGSVDYGYTF. The DNA for the CDR3 is TGTGCCAGTAGTCCGACCGGGGGGTCGGTAGACTATGGCTACACCTTC. The full variable domain, with the rest looked up from reference TRBV19 and TRBJ1-2, is DGGITQSPKYLFRKEGQNVTLSCEQNLNHDAMYWYRQDPGQGLRLIYYSQIVNDFQKGDIAEGYSVSREKKESFPLTVTSAQKNPTAFYLCASSPTGGSVDYGYTFGSGTRLTVV.